A selection of T cell receptor beta chains follows, all from one sample in a study of T cell changes during pregnancy in multiple sclerosis. TCRdb's table, derived via immunoSEQ multiplex PCR, lists solely in-frame clones and lacks some. This table has 45,000 or so clones, 85% to 90% appearing once. The sample here was CD8+ T cells from peripheral blood mononuclear cells, taken after pregnancy. The receptors stem from a female donor in good health, enrolled as a control in a pregnancy study. CDR3s include the opening cysteine and the closing phenylalanine or tryptophan. The D gene is left open where the match is weak. Not all rows give a size; the values are once, few, many and, for expanded clones, a class.

J gene | clone size | D gene | V gene | CDR3 protein | CDR3 DNA
TRBJ2-3 | . | . | TRBV7-9 | CASSLNTGLDTQYF | TGTGCCAGCAGCCTAAATACAGGGCTGGATACGCAGTATTTT
TRBJ2-1 | once | TRBD1 | TRBV11-3 | CASSLAAGGGEQFF | TGTGCCAGCAGCTTAGCGGCAGGGGGCGGTGAGCAGTTCTTC
TRBJ2-1 | . | . | TRBV28 | CASSLARSYNEQFF | TGTGCCAGCAGTTTAGCGCGATCCTACAATGAGCAGTTCTTC
TRBJ1-1 | . | . | TRBV7-9 | CASSAGVTEAFF | TGTGCCAGCAGCGCGGGGGTGACTGAAGCTTTCTTT
TRBJ1-2 | . | . | TRBV19 | CASSPWTAIYGYTF | TGTGCCAGTAGCCCATGGACAGCCATCTATGGCTACACCTTC
TRBJ2-2 | . | TRBD1 | TRBV18 | CASSHTGEWSTGELFF | TGTGCCAGCTCACACACAGGGGAATGGAGCACCGGGGAGCTGTTTTTT
TRBJ1-4 | . | . | TRBV6-6 | CASSLTANSNEKLFF | TGTGCCAGCAGTCTTACCGCAAACTCTAATGAAAAACTGTTTTTT
TRBJ2-7 | . | . | TRBV7-2 | CASSFIGQGNGEQYF | TGTGCCAGCAGCTTTATTGGGCAGGGGAACGGAGAGCAGTACTTC
TRBJ2-1 | . | . | TRBV28 | CASSYLANEQFF | TGTGCCAGCAGTTACCTGGCCAATGAGCAGTTCTTC
TRBJ1-5 | . | TRBD1 | TRBV15 | CATSFEGPGTGWQPQHF | TGTGCCACCAGCTTCGAGGGCCCTGGGACAGGGTGGCAGCCCCAGCATTTT
TRBJ1-2 | . | . | TRBV30 | CAWSLDDRDPYGYTF | TGTGCCTGGAGTCTAGACGACCGGGATCCCTATGGCTACACCTTC
TRBJ2-7 | . | TRBD1 | TRBV15 | CATSSRDSHYEQYF | TGTGCCACCAGCAGCCGGGACAGTCACTACGAGCAGTACTTC
TRBJ2-1 | . | TRBD2 | TRBV11-2 | CASSSQLVPGLGPYNEQFF | TGTGCCAGCAGCTCACAACTGGTCCCGGGACTAGGACCCTACAATGAGCAGTTCTTC
TRBJ2-5 | . | . | TRBV9 | CASSPQDTVGETQYF | TGTGCCAGCAGCCCCCAGGACACCGTGGGGGAGACCCAGTACTTC
TRBJ2-7 | . | . | TRBV19 | CASRRGGEQYF | TGTGCCAGTAGGAGGGGAGGCGAGCAGTACTTC
TRBJ2-1 | . | . | TRBV7-2 | CASSFGNEQFF | TGTGCCAGCAGCTTCGGCAATGAGCAGTTCTTC
TRBJ2-3 | . | . | TRBV29-1 | CSVVGGEVIDTQYF | TGCAGCGTTGTTGGCGGGGAGGTAATAGATACGCAGTATTTT
TRBJ1-1 | once | . | TRBV28 | CASSKRQLEAFF | TGTGCCAGCAGTAAGCGACAGCTTGAAGCTTTCTTT
TRBJ2-6 | . | . | TRBV4-3 | CASSQEPRGGANVLTF | TGCGCCAGCAGCCAAGAACCGAGAGGTGGGGCCAACGTCCTGACTTTC
TRBJ1-2 | . | TRBD1 | TRBV10-3 | CATQRGPPHGYTF | TGTGCCACCCAGAGGGGGCCTCCCCATGGCTACACCTTC
TRBJ2-1 | . | TRBD1 | TRBV7-2 | CASSLGQTMGEQFF | TGTGCCAGCAGCTTGGGACAGACAATGGGGGAGCAGTTCTTC
TRBJ2-2 | . | . | TRBV7-8 | CASSLGGAGELFF | TGTGCCAGCAGCTTAGGGGGAGCGGGGGAGCTGTTTTTT
TRBJ1-2 | . | . | TRBV4-3 | CASRSGGGAYGYTF | TGCGCCAGCAGATCTGGGGGGGGCGCCTATGGCTACACCTTC
TRBJ1-1 | . | TRBD1 | TRBV29-1 | CSVRTGDTEAFF | TGCAGCGTGAGGACAGGGGACACTGAAGCTTTCTTT